This passage covers 30 T cell receptor beta chains from one sample sequenced in a study of blood T cell repertoires in COVID-19. Data came from immunoSEQ multiplex PCR; TCRdb stores just in-frame clones and leaves some out. The sample records 110,000 to 150,000 clones, about 87% being singletons. The sample taken for sequencing was peripheral blood. Every receptor here comes from an elderly woman with acute or convalescent COVID-19.

This chain joins TRBV5-1 and TRBJ1-4, with 7 bases identical to TRBD1. CDR1 is SGHRS and CDR2 is YFSETQ in the germline V gene. The V gene end was trimmed by 5 bases and the J gene end by 5 bases; junction bases not matched to a gene: 6. The CDR3 has 14 amino acids. CDR3 nucleotide sequence: TGCGCCAGCAGTATCGGGACAGACAATGAAAAACTGTTTTTT. Translation: CASSIGTDNEKLFF. The entire variable domain, with the rest obtained from reference TRBV5-1 and TRBJ1-4, is as follows: KAGVTQTPRYLIKTRGQQVTLSCSPISGHRSVSWYQQTPGQGLQFLFEYFSETQRNKGNFPGRFSGRQFSNSRSEMNVSTLELGDSALYLCASSIGTDNEKLFFGSGTQLSVL.

The chain has TRBV18 and TRBJ1-1; 9 bases agree with TRBD1. CDR3 size: 17 residues. Per the germline V gene, CDR1 is KGHSH and CDR2 is LQKENI. V shed 0 bases, J shed 1 base, and the junction held 6 bases outside the gene matches. CDR3 nucleotide sequence: TGTGCCAGCTCACCACCCTCCCCGGACAGGGGGAACACTGAAGCTTTCTTT. This encodes CASSPPSPDRGNTEAFF.

V is TRBV6-1 and J is TRBJ1-1; TRBD1 agrees at 7 bases. From germline, CDR1 is MNHNS and CDR2 SASEGT. After removal of 2 bases from V and 4 bases from J, the junction contained 4 bases not matched to a gene. CDR3 length: 14 residues. CDR3 region: CASSELPGGTEAFF. The CDR3 region has the DNA TGTGCCAGCAGTGAACTGCCAGGGGGCACTGAAGCTTTCTTT.

V is TRBV7-9 and J is TRBJ2-5, with D maybe TRBD2 (5 bases). Trimming left V 4 bases short and J 4 bases short, with 7 bases between. The CDR3 has 12 residues. The germline V gene encodes CDR1 SEHNR and CDR2 FQNEAQ (reference sequence). The CDR3 coding sequence is TGTGCCAGCAGCTCAGAGGGAGAGACCCAGTACTTC. This gives the protein CASSSEGETQYF. Combining the CDR3 with reference TRBV7-9 and TRBJ2-5 gives the whole variable domain DTGVSQNPRHKITKRGQNVTFRCDPISEHNRLYWYRQTLGQGPEFLTYFQNEAQLEKSRLLSDRFSAERPKGSFSTLEIQRTEQGDSAMYLCASSSEGETQYFGPGTRLLVL.

The chain recombines TRBV7-2 with TRBJ1-3; TRBD1 matches at 8 bases. Trimming at V came to 3 bases and at J to 4 bases, leaving 2 bases not matched to a gene. This CDR3 is built from 14 residues. Germline V CDR1 and CDR2: SGHTA, FQGNSA. The CDR3 nucleotides read TGTGCCAGCAGCTTGGGGACAGGCGGAAACACCATATATTTT. This gives the protein CASSLGTGGNTIYF.

This chain joins TRBV7-9 and TRBJ1-5; 9 bases agree with TRBD1. CDR3 length: 13 residues. Germline V gene lookup returns CDR1 SEHNR and CDR2 FQNEAQ (reference sequence). J lost 5 bases, V lost 6 bases, and 2 bases had no gene match. The CDR3 coding sequence is TGTGCCAGCAGAAGGGACAGGGATCAGCCCCAGCATTTT. Translation: CASRRDRDQPQHF. Based on the CDR3 plus reference TRBV7-9 and TRBJ1-5, the full variable domain is DTGVSQNPRHKITKRGQNVTFRCDPISEHNRLYWYRQTLGQGPEFLTYFQNEAQLEKSRLLSDRFSAERPKGSFSTLEIQRTEQGDSAMYLCASRRDRDQPQHFGDGTRLSIL.

The chain carries TRBV6-1 and TRBJ2-4; 7 nucleotides agree with TRBD2. The CDR3 sequence is 14 residues long. Trimming took 0 bases from V and 7 from J; bases not matched to a gene: 3. Germline values: CDR1 MNHNS, CDR2 SASEGT. In nucleotides, the CDR3 is TGTGCCAGCAGTGAAGCTCTGGGGGGGAACATTCAGTACTTC. Its translation: CASSEALGGNIQYF.

The chain combines TRBV2 with TRBJ1-6; D possibly corresponds to TRBD1 (5 bases). The CDR3 is 15 residues long. With 5 bases removed from V and 2 bases from J, the gap between germline ends came to 10 bases. The germline gives CDR1 SNHLY, CDR2 FYNNEI. The CDR3 loop reads CASSLGVTYNSPLHF. The CDR3 nucleotides are TGTGCCAGCAGTTTAGGGGTTACCTATAATTCACCCCTCCACTTT.

V gene TRBV6-5 combines with J gene TRBJ2-1; a possible D gene is TRBD2 (7 bases). V was trimmed by 8 bases and J by 2 bases, leaving 13 bases between them. Germline V gene lookup returns CDR1 MNHEY and CDR2 SVGAGI. The CDR3 loop spans 14 amino acids. For the CDR3, the DNA is TGTGCCAGCGCCGCGGGGGACACCTACAATGAGCAGTTCTTC. This encodes CASAAGDTYNEQFF.

The chain couples TRBV19 to TRBJ1-6; 9 nucleotides agree with TRBD1. The V gene's germline CDR1 is LNHDA and CDR2 SQIVND (reference sequence). The V gene end was trimmed by 5 bases and the J gene end by 12 bases; junction bases not matched to a gene: 11. The length of the CDR3 is 15 residues. The CDR3 region has the DNA TGTGCCAGTAGTGCGAGGACAGGGGACCCGAGACCCCTCCACTTT. This sequence encodes CASSARTGDPRPLHF.

In nucleotides, the CDR3 is TGTGCCAGTGCACAGTCGTATAATTCACCCCTCCACTTT. Its protein product is CASAQSYNSPLHF. This sequence joins TRBV19 and TRBJ1-6; no definite D call. CDR3 size: 13 residues. Trimming took off 8 bases at V and 4 bases at J, with 9 bases between the two ends. The germline V gene encodes CDR1 LNHDA and CDR2 SQIVND (reference sequence). Supplemented by reference TRBV19 and TRBJ1-6, the full variable domain reads DGGITQSPKYLFRKEGQNVTLSCEQNLNHDAMYWYRQDPGQGLRLIYYSQIVNDFQKGDIAEGYSVSREKKESFPLTVTSAQKNPTAFYLCASAQSYNSPLHFGNGTRLTVT.

This clone was seen a handful of times. The chain links TRBV7-9 to TRBJ1-2; 9 nucleotides align to TRBD1. The CDR3 length is 19 residues. The V and J ends lost 2 bases and 0 bases, in that order; junction bases with no gene match: 13. Germline loops: CDR1 SEHNR, CDR2 FQNEAQ (reference sequence). Here the CDR3 DNA reads TGTGCCAGCAGCTTAAGGGTCTTGGACAGGGGCTCGGCTAACTATGGCTACACCTTC. Encoded protein: CASSLRVLDRGSANYGYTF.

The V gene is TRBV3-1 (or the pseudogene TRBV3-2), the J gene TRBJ2-1; perhaps TRBD1 as D (5 bases). The CDR3 spans 13 residues. Germline V gene lookup returns CDR1 LGHDT and CDR2 YNNKEL (reference sequence). V shed 4 bases and J shed 9 bases, with 13 bases lying between them. The CDR3 region is CASSRGFLPEQFF. The CDR3 DNA follows: TGTGCCAGCAGCCGGGGCTTTCTCCCTGAGCAGTTCTTC.

This rearrangement joins TRBV6-5 to TRBJ2-5; D ambiguous. Per the germline V gene, CDR1 is MNHEY and CDR2 is SVGAGI. CDR3 length equals 13 residues. The germline V and J ends were trimmed by 6 bases and 3 bases, with 11 bases remaining between them. CDR3 protein: CASSRTSEETQYF. CDR3 nucleotide sequence: TGTGCCAGCAGCCGAACGTCAGAAGAGACCCAGTACTTC.

The chain couples TRBV3-1 (or the pseudogene TRBV3-2) to TRBJ2-3, with D perhaps TRBD2 (7 bases). Trimming pared 1 base from V and 4 bases from J, leaving 15 bases between. There are 16 residues in the CDR3. Germline CDR1 reads LGHDT; CDR2 reads YNNKEL (reference sequence). The CDR3 reads CASSQGYGGLADTQYF. The CDR3, as DNA: TGTGCCAGCAGCCAAGGTTACGGGGGGCTGGCAGATACGCAGTATTTT.

The rearrangement links TRBV15 to TRBJ1-1, with a weak D call TRBD1 (6 bases). Germline V gene data show CDR1 as LNHNV and CDR2 as YYDKDF (reference sequence). CDR3 length: 14 amino acids. With 11 bases removed from V and 1 base from J, the gap between germline ends came to 17 bases. This chain's CDR3 is CASRRGASNTEAFF. The CDR3 bases are TGTGCCTCCCGCCGGGGGGCGTCGAACACTGAAGCTTTCTTT.

The chain is built from TRBV11-2 and TRBJ2-1, with D possibly TRBD2 on 7 matching bases. The CDR3 sequence is 15 residues long. Trimming took off 4 bases at V and 0 bases at J, with 10 bases between the two ends. Per the germline V gene, CDR1 is SGHAT and CDR2 is FQNNGV. In nucleotides, the CDR3 is TGTGCCAGCAGCTACAGGGAGGGCTCCTACAATGAGCAGTTCTTC. Its protein is CASSYREGSYNEQFF. The variable domain in full, with the rest retrieved from reference TRBV11-2 and TRBJ2-1, is EAGVAQSPRYKIIEKRQSVAFWCNPISGHATLYWYQQILGQGPKLLIQFQNNGVVDDSQLPKDRFSAERLKGVDSTLKIQPAKLEDSAVYLCASSYREGSYNEQFFGPGTRLTVL.

This clone was detected once. The rearrangement joins TRBV3-1 (or the pseudogene TRBV3-2) to TRBJ1-1; no clear D gene. Germline V gene data show CDR1 as LGHDT and CDR2 as YNNKEL (reference sequence). V was clipped by 3 bases and J by 8 bases, with 7 bases between them. The CDR3 runs to 11 residues. The CDR3 region is CASSQQTEAFF. In DNA form, the CDR3 reads TGTGCCAGCAGCCAGCAGACAGAAGCTTTCTTT.

The count of this clone is one. The J gene is TRBJ2-1, the V gene TRBV4-1; 9 nucleotides match TRBD1. The CDR3 loop spans 16 amino acids. V lost 0 bases, J lost 6 bases, and 6 bases stayed unmatched. Germline V lookup: CDR1 MGHRA, CDR2 YSYEKL. The CDR3 loop is CASSQDGTGIRNEQFF. In DNA form, the CDR3 reads TGCGCCAGCAGCCAAGACGGGACAGGGATACGCAATGAGCAGTTCTTC.

This clone was detected only once. This chain uses TRBV5-1 with TRBJ1-1, with D perhaps matching TRBD1 (5 bases). Germline-derived CDR1 and CDR2 are SGHRS and YFSETQ. This CDR3 is 13 amino acids long. V lost 1 base, J lost 1 base, and 5 bases lay in between. CDR3 in amino acids: CASSLRGNTEAFF. The DNA for the CDR3 is TGCGCCAGCAGCTTGAGGGGGAACACTGAAGCTTTCTTT.

The genes are TRBV4-3 and TRBJ2-2; perhaps TRBD1 as D (5 bases). V lost 0 bases and J 4 bases, leaving 12 bases between the germline ends. Per germline, CDR1 LGHNA and CDR2 YSLEER. This CDR3 contains 16 residues. The CDR3 protein is CASSQDWTSSTGELFF. The CDR3 region has the DNA TGCGCCAGCAGCCAAGATTGGACATCCTCCACCGGGGAGCTGTTTTTT.

This chain links TRBV19 with TRBJ1-6; 10 bases are a match to TRBD1. The V and J ends lost 7 bases and 3 bases, in that order; junction bases with no gene match: 9. Germline lookup yields CDR1 LNHDA and CDR2 SQIVND (reference sequence). CDR3 length: 17 residues. The CDR3 region is CASTRRGTGDYNSPLHF. The CDR3 DNA is TGTGCCAGTACTCGTCGCGGGACAGGGGACTATAATTCACCCCTCCACTTT.

This chain uses TRBV6-6 with TRBJ1-1, with a possible D match to TRBD1 (5 bases). Looked up from germline, CDR1 is MNHNY and CDR2 is SVGAGI (reference sequence). Trimming removed 7 bases at V and 7 bases at J, with 22 bases between. This CDR3 is built from 15 residues. The CDR3 loop reads CASINGRGGGVEAFF. The CDR3 region has the DNA TGTGCCAGCATAAACGGACGGGGTGGAGGGGTTGAAGCTTTCTTT.

The chain joins TRBV5-8 to TRBJ2-3; D might be TRBD1 (5 bases). V gave up 4 bases and J gave up 5 bases, with 17 bases separating them. The CDR3 covers 15 residues. Germline-derived CDR1 and CDR2 are SGHTS and YDEGEE. The CDR3 bases are TGTGCCAGCAGCCTAGGTCAGGGTACGGGAGATACGCAGTATTTT. It is translated as CASSLGQGTGDTQYF.

In DNA form, the CDR3 reads TGTGCCAGCAGCTCGGACTACGGGGAGCTGTTTTTT. Its protein is CASSSDYGELFF. This chain uses TRBV5-4 with TRBJ2-2; possibly TRBD2 for D (6 bases). In germline, CDR1 is SGHNT, CDR2 YYREEE (reference sequence). V was shortened by 3 bases and J by 7 bases, with 7 bases between the two germline ends. This CDR3 comprises 12 residues. Full variable domain (missing parts from reference TRBV5-4 and TRBJ2-2): ETGVTQSPTHLIKTRGQQVTLRCSSQSGHNTVSWYQQALGQGPQFIFQYYREEENGRGNFPPRFSGLQFPNYSSELNVNALELDDSALYLCASSSDYGELFFGEGSRLTVL.

The rearrangement joins TRBV3-1 (or the pseudogene TRBV3-2) to TRBJ2-1, with D maybe TRBD2 (5 bases). Germline CDR1 and CDR2: LGHDT and YNNKEL (reference sequence). V was clipped by 3 bases and J by 10 bases, with 10 bases between them. This CDR3 is built from 12 residues. This CDR3 reads CASSHQTGEQFF. The CDR3, as DNA: TGTGCCAGCAGCCACCAAACGGGGGAGCAGTTCTTC.

V gene TRBV7-2 combines with J gene TRBJ1-1, with 8 bases lining up with TRBD1. Trimming took 2 bases from V and 0 from J; bases not matched to a gene: 11. The CDR3 has 18 residues. Per the germline V gene, CDR1 is SGHTA and CDR2 is FQGNSA. DNA of the CDR3: TGTGCCAGCAGCTTAAGGGGCATGTCAGGGGGCATGAACACTGAAGCTTTCTTT. Amino acids: CASSLRGMSGGMNTEAFF.

This rearrangement joins TRBV11-2 to TRBJ1-1, with 9 bases fitting TRBD1. Per the germline V gene, CDR1 is SGHAT and CDR2 is FQNNGV. The CDR3 contains 15 residues. With 4 bases clipped from V and 1 base from J, the junction kept 4 bases outside the gene matches. This chain's CDR3 is CASSSKDRGNTEAFF. In DNA, the CDR3 is TGTGCCAGCAGCTCTAAGGACAGGGGGAACACTGAAGCTTTCTTT.

In its sample, this clone was seen a few times. The DNA of the CDR3 is TGTGCCAGCAGCCCATGGACAGGGAGTAGCAACTATGGCTACACCTTC. Protein product: CASSPWTGSSNYGYTF. The rearrangement uses TRBV11-2 and TRBJ1-2; 8 positions agree with TRBD1. V shed 5 bases, J shed 2 bases, and the junction held 10 bases outside the gene matches. Germline V gives CDR1 SGHAT, CDR2 FQNNGV. The CDR3 spans 16 residues.

V gene TRBV28 combines with J gene TRBJ1-1; 7 bases match TRBD1. CDR1 and CDR2 (germline): MDHEN, SYDVKM. The CDR3 sequence is 11 residues long. In nucleotides, the CDR3 is TGTGGGGGGACAGATGGCACTGAAGCTTTCTTT. Protein: CGGTDGTEAFF.